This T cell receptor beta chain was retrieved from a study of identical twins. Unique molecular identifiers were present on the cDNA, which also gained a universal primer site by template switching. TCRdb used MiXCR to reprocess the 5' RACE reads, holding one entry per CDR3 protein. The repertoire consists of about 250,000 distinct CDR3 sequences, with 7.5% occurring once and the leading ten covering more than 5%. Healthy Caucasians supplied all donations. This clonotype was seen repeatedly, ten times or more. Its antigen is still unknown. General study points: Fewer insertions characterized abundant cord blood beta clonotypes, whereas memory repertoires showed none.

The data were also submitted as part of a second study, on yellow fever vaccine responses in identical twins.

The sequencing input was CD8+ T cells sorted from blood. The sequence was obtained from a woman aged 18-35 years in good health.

In DNA form, the CDR3 reads TGTGCCAGCAGTAACCCGGGACACCTTCTCGTCGAGCAGTACTTC. This gives the protein CASSNPGHLLVEQYF. The chain joins TRBV6-2 or TRBV6-3 to TRBJ2-7, with a possible D match to TRBD1 (6 bases). Germline assignment: CDR1 MNHEY and CDR2 SVGEGT. CDR3 length: 15 residues. Trimming cost V 5 bases and J 6 bases, with 20 bases left between them.